These 2 T cell receptor beta chains originate from one sample sequenced in a study of T-cell reconstitution after alpha-beta-depleted transplantation in children. The library targeted TCRbeta and was prepared with unique molecular identifiers. TCRdb used MiXCR to reprocess the PCR reads, holding one entry per CDR3 protein. The table has roughly 300,000 distinct CDR3 sequences, 11% seen once. This sample comprised peripheral blood, obtained 180 days after TCRalphabeta/CD19-depleted stem cell transplant. All receptors come from a male patient between 2 and 10 years old who had a stem cell transplant for chronic granulomatous disease, so the T cells may come from the graft donor.

The sample holds many counts of this clonotype. The chain is built from TRBV5-6 and TRBJ1-2, with 9 bases lining up with TRBD1. The CDR3 has 17 residues. V was clipped by 0 bases and J by 1 base; unmatched bases: 7. The germline gives CDR1 SGHDT, CDR2 YYEEEE. The CDR3 DNA sequence: TGTGCCAGCAGCTTGGCCGACAGGGGGAGACTTAACTATGGCTACACCTTC. It yields the protein CASSLADRGRLNYGYTF.

As to this clonotype: A read error may explain this, as a much larger clone is one base away. The gene calls are TRBV7-2 and TRBJ2-6; D is undetermined. The germline V gene encodes CDR1 SGHTA and CDR2 FQGNSA. CDR3 length equals 16 residues. The CDR3 protein is CAISLVGKLRANVLTF. CDR3 in DNA: TGTGCCATCAGCTTAGTAGGGAAGCTAAGGGCCAACGTCCTGACTTTC.